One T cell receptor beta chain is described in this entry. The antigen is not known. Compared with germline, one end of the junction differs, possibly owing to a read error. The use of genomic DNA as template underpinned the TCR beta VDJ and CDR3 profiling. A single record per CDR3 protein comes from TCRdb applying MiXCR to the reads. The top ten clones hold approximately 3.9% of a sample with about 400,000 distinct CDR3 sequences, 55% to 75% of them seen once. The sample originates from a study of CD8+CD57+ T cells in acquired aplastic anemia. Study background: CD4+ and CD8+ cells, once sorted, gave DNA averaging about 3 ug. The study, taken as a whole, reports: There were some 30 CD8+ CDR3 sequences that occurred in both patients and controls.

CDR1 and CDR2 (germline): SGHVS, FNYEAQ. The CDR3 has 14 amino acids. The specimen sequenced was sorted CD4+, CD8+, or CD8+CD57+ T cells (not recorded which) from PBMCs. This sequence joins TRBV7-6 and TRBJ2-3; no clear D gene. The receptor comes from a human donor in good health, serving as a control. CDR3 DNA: TGTGCCAGCAGCTGGGCCACGGGTCAGCCCCAGCATTTTTTT. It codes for CASSWATGQPQHFF.